This T cell receptor beta chain was sequenced for a study of blood T cell repertoires in COVID-19. Trimming stripped 3 bases from V and 5 bases from J, with 12 bases between. The CDR3 loop spans 14 amino acids. The V gene's germline CDR1 is LNHNV and CDR2 YYDKDF (reference sequence). TCRdb's copy holds only in-frame clones and misses some; the assay was immunoSEQ multiplex PCR. The table has approximately 200,000 clones, roughly nine tenths seen once. The receptor's source is a woman in her forties with acute COVID-19. The sample consisted of PBMCs or T cells enriched from blood (not recorded which). The V and J genes are TRBV15 and TRBJ2-3; D perhaps matches TRBD2 (7 bases). The CDR3 spells CATSRRGGQDTQYF. The DNA of the CDR3 is TGTGCCACCAGCAGGAGGGGGGGTCAAGATACGCAGTATTTT.